Listed below are T cell receptor beta chains from one sample, sequenced in a study of blood T cell repertoires in COVID-19. Using immunoSEQ multiplex PCR, the repertoire was profiled, and TCRdb retains in-frame clones only, with some absent. The sample carries approximately 60,000 clones, around 80% recorded once. The sample comprised peripheral blood. The receptors here all came from a woman aged 60-75 years with acute or convalescent COVID-19. CDR3s include the opening cysteine and the closing phenylalanine or tryptophan. Fields, in order: V gene, J gene, D gene, clone size, CDR3 protein, CDR3 DNA. A D gene is named only where the DNA matches it firmly. Size is omitted from some rows. Given values are once, few, many or a class for expanded clones.

V gene: TRBV7-9
J gene: TRBJ2-7
D gene: TRBD1
clone size: .
CDR3 protein: CASSPNSGTGYYELYF
CDR3 DNA: TGTGCCAGCAGCCCGAATTCCGGGACAGGTTACTACGAGCTGTACTTC

V gene: TRBV2
J gene: TRBJ1-2
D gene: TRBD1
clone size: .
CDR3 protein: CASSPKLGTGHNGYTF
CDR3 DNA: TGTGCCAGCAGCCCTAAGCTCGGGACAGGCCACAATGGCTACACCTTC

V gene: TRBV19
J gene: TRBJ1-6
D gene: TRBD1
clone size: .
CDR3 protein: CASKAGTASGSPLHF
CDR3 DNA: TGTGCCAGTAAGGCCGGGACAGCCTCCGGATCACCCCTCCACTTT

V gene: TRBV30
J gene: TRBJ1-3
D gene: .
clone size: once
CDR3 protein: CAWSNRNTIYF
CDR3 DNA: TGTGCCTGGAGCAACAGAAACACCATATATTTT

V gene: TRBV15
J gene: TRBJ2-7
D gene: .
clone size: .
CDR3 protein: CATSRELQGYEQYF
CDR3 DNA: TGTGCCACCAGCAGAGAATTACAGGGTTACGAGCAGTACTTC

V gene: TRBV10-1
J gene: TRBJ2-2
D gene: .
clone size: .
CDR3 protein: CASITNTGELFF
CDR3 DNA: TGCGCCAGCATAACGAACACCGGGGAGCTGTTTTTT

V gene: TRBV7-8
J gene: TRBJ2-2
D gene: TRBD2
clone size: .
CDR3 protein: CASSLGLAGRSGTGELFF
CDR3 DNA: TGTGCCAGCAGCTTAGGTCTAGCGGGCCGATCGGGCACCGGGGAGCTGTTTTTT

V gene: TRBV7-2
J gene: TRBJ2-1
D gene: TRBD1
clone size: once
CDR3 protein: CASSLVTGDNEQFF
CDR3 DNA: TGTGCCAGCAGCTTAGTGACAGGGGACAATGAGCAGTTCTTC

V gene: TRBV5-4
J gene: TRBJ1-3
D gene: TRBD1
clone size: .
CDR3 protein: CASSVTGLGNTIYF
CDR3 DNA: TGTGCCAGCAGCGTGACAGGGTTAGGAAACACCATATATTTT

V gene: TRBV2
J gene: TRBJ2-7
D gene: .
clone size: .
CDR3 protein: CASSARLQGGPYEQYF
CDR3 DNA: TGTGCCAGCAGTGCCCGGCTGCAGGGAGGTCCTTACGAGCAGTACTTC

V gene: TRBV7-9
J gene: TRBJ1-1
D gene: .
clone size: .
CDR3 protein: CASSLETDTEAFF
CDR3 DNA: TGTGCCAGCAGCTTAGAAACAGACACTGAAGCTTTCTTT

V gene: TRBV24-1
J gene: TRBJ2-1
D gene: TRBD1
clone size: .
CDR3 protein: CATSVGLGTGTYNEQFF
CDR3 DNA: TGTGCCACCAGTGTAGGTCTGGGGACAGGGACGTACAATGAGCAGTTCTTC

V gene: TRBV30
J gene: TRBJ1-5
D gene: .
clone size: .
CDR3 protein: CAWSVGGGDQPQHF
CDR3 DNA: TGTGCCTGGAGTGTTGGGGGGGGCGATCAGCCCCAGCATTTT

V gene: TRBV11-2
J gene: TRBJ2-3
D gene: .
clone size: .
CDR3 protein: CASSPVGGAGTQYF
CDR3 DNA: TGTGCCAGCAGCCCAGTGGGGGGGGCGGGAACGCAGTATTTT

V gene: TRBV27
J gene: TRBJ1-5
D gene: .
clone size: .
CDR3 protein: CASSLTSRGGSPQHF
CDR3 DNA: TGTGCCAGCAGTTTAACCTCCAGGGGAGGGTCGCCCCAGCATTTT

V gene: TRBV24-1
J gene: TRBJ1-2
D gene: TRBD1
clone size: .
CDR3 protein: CATSDLTGQGDGEGYTF
CDR3 DNA: TGTGCCACCAGTGATTTGACGGGACAGGGGGACGGGGAGGGCTACACCTTC

V gene: TRBV5-3
J gene: TRBJ1-3
D gene: TRBD1
clone size: .
CDR3 protein: CARSPGQGADGNTIYF
CDR3 DNA: TGTGCCAGAAGCCCGGGACAGGGGGCGGATGGAAACACCATATATTTT

V gene: TRBV13
J gene: TRBJ1-2
D gene: .
clone size: few
CDR3 protein: CASSTLRGNYGYTF
CDR3 DNA: TGTGCCAGCAGCACCCTTAGGGGTAACTATGGCTACACCTTC

V gene: TRBV7-3
J gene: TRBJ1-5
D gene: .
clone size: .
CDR3 protein: CASSEGRASNQPQHF
CDR3 DNA: TGTGCCAGCAGCGAAGGCAGGGCCAGCAATCAGCCCCAGCATTTT

V gene: TRBV5-1
J gene: TRBJ2-1
D gene: .
clone size: .
CDR3 protein: CASSFGLDTYNEQFF
CDR3 DNA: TGCGCCAGCAGCTTTGGACTCGATACTTACAATGAGCAGTTCTTC

V gene: TRBV12-3/TRBV12-4
J gene: TRBJ1-4
D gene: .
clone size: once
CDR3 protein: CASSFSGNEKLFF
CDR3 DNA: TGTGCCAGCAGTTTTTCAGGAAATGAAAAACTGTTTTTT

V gene: TRBV25-1
J gene: TRBJ2-3
D gene: .
clone size: .
CDR3 protein: CASSHGTSTDTQYF
CDR3 DNA: TGTGCCAGCAGCCACGGGACAAGCACAGATACGCAGTATTTT

V gene: TRBV5-1
J gene: TRBJ1-4
D gene: .
clone size: once
CDR3 protein: CASSFGEKLFF
CDR3 DNA: TGCGCCAGCAGCTTCGGGGAAAAACTGTTTTTT

V gene: TRBV4-3
J gene: TRBJ2-7
D gene: .
clone size: .
CDR3 protein: CASSPLQGFHEQYF
CDR3 DNA: TGCGCCAGCAGCCCTTTACAGGGTTTCCACGAGCAGTACTTC

V gene: TRBV6-5
J gene: TRBJ1-1
D gene: TRBD1
clone size: few
CDR3 protein: CASSYLGQGAGTEAFF
CDR3 DNA: TGTGCCAGCAGTTACCTAGGACAGGGGGCGGGCACTGAAGCTTTCTTT

V gene: TRBV29-1
J gene: TRBJ2-7
D gene: .
clone size: .
CDR3 protein: CSVEGDRDTNYEQYF
CDR3 DNA: TGCAGCGTTGAAGGGGACCGGGACACCAACTACGAGCAGTACTTC

V gene: TRBV11-2
J gene: TRBJ2-2
D gene: TRBD2
clone size: .
CDR3 protein: CASSSLSGGNTGELFF
CDR3 DNA: TGTGCCAGCAGTTCACTTAGCGGGGGGAACACCGGGGAGCTGTTTTTT

V gene: TRBV30
J gene: TRBJ1-5
D gene: TRBD1
clone size: .
CDR3 protein: CAWSAGGSVGNQPQHF
CDR3 DNA: TGTGCCTGGAGTGCAGGGGGCTCAGTAGGGAATCAGCCCCAGCATTTT

V gene: TRBV5-1
J gene: TRBJ1-2
D gene: .
clone size: once
CDR3 protein: CASSPAGGDGYTF
CDR3 DNA: TGCGCCAGCAGCCCCGCTGGGGGGGATGGCTACACCTTC

V gene: TRBV6-5
J gene: TRBJ1-1
D gene: .
clone size: .
CDR3 protein: CASSSQGFPEAFF
CDR3 DNA: TGTGCCAGCAGTTCCCAGGGATTCCCTGAAGCTTTCTTT

V gene: TRBV5-4
J gene: TRBJ2-7
D gene: .
clone size: .
CDR3 protein: CASSLGTDTYEQYF
CDR3 DNA: TGTGCCAGCAGCTTGGGGACAGACACCTACGAGCAGTACTTC

V gene: TRBV19
J gene: TRBJ2-1
D gene: TRBD2
clone size: .
CDR3 protein: CAVGGASSYNEQFF
CDR3 DNA: TGTGCCGTGGGAGGGGCGAGCTCCTACAATGAGCAGTTCTTC

V gene: TRBV25-1
J gene: TRBJ2-7
D gene: TRBD1
clone size: .
CDR3 protein: CASSLGTGTGIYEQYF
CDR3 DNA: TGTGCCAGCAGTCTGGGGACAGGGACCGGAATCTACGAGCAGTACTTC

V gene: TRBV4-2
J gene: TRBJ2-3
D gene: TRBD2
clone size: .
CDR3 protein: CASSLNTGGPADTQYF
CDR3 DNA: TGTGCCAGCAGCTTAAACACGGGGGGGCCGGCAGATACGCAGTATTTT

V gene: TRBV21-1
J gene: TRBJ2-7
D gene: .
clone size: .
CDR3 protein: CASSRSTEQLFEQYF
CDR3 DNA: TGTGCCAGCAGCCGGTCGACGGAACAGCTGTTCGAGCAGTACTTC

V gene: TRBV5-4
J gene: TRBJ2-7
D gene: .
clone size: .
CDR3 protein: CASSDVREQYF
CDR3 DNA: TGTGCCAGCAGCGACGTGAGGGAGCAGTACTTC

V gene: TRBV30
J gene: TRBJ2-7
D gene: TRBD2
clone size: once
CDR3 protein: CAWRRSGGGNEQYF
CDR3 DNA: TGTGCCTGGAGACGTAGCGGGGGGGGGAACGAGCAGTACTTC

V gene: TRBV7-7
J gene: TRBJ2-1
D gene: TRBD2
clone size: .
CDR3 protein: CASSLDRGGGEQFF
CDR3 DNA: TGTGCTAGCAGCTTAGATCGGGGGGGCGGTGAGCAGTTCTTC

V gene: TRBV18
J gene: TRBJ1-1
D gene: .
clone size: .
CDR3 protein: CASSLDSNTEAFF
CDR3 DNA: TGTGCCAGCTCCCTGGACAGTAACACTGAAGCTTTCTTT

V gene: TRBV5-1
J gene: TRBJ2-3
D gene: TRBD1
clone size: .
CDR3 protein: CASSQGTASTDTQYF
CDR3 DNA: TGCGCCAGCAGCCAGGGGACAGCTAGCACAGATACGCAGTATTTT

V gene: TRBV6-1
J gene: TRBJ2-1
D gene: TRBD2
clone size: .
CDR3 protein: CASSETPSGGTNEQFF
CDR3 DNA: TGTGCCAGCAGTGAAACTCCTAGCGGGGGAACCAATGAGCAGTTCTTC

V gene: TRBV7-3
J gene: TRBJ2-6
D gene: .
clone size: few
CDR3 protein: CASSLILGANVLTF
CDR3 DNA: TGTGCCAGCAGCTTAATTCTGGGGGCCAACGTCCTGACTTTC

V gene: TRBV5-6
J gene: TRBJ2-1
D gene: TRBD1
clone size: .
CDR3 protein: CASSHTGQNNEQFF
CDR3 DNA: TGTGCCAGCAGCCACACGGGACAGAACAATGAGCAGTTCTTC

V gene: TRBV19
J gene: TRBJ2-2
D gene: .
clone size: .
CDR3 protein: CASSLNRANGELFF
CDR3 DNA: TGTGCCAGTAGTCTCAACAGGGCCAACGGGGAGCTGTTTTTT

V gene: TRBV5-1
J gene: TRBJ2-1
D gene: TRBD1
clone size: .
CDR3 protein: CASRPGTGGPYNEQFF
CDR3 DNA: TGCGCCAGCAGACCCGGGACAGGGGGCCCCTACAATGAGCAGTTCTTC

V gene: TRBV25-1
J gene: TRBJ1-1
D gene: TRBD1
clone size: once
CDR3 protein: CASSELSGTGEQNTEAFF
CDR3 DNA: TGTGCCAGCAGTGAACTCTCCGGGACAGGGGAACAAAACACTGAAGCTTTCTTT

V gene: TRBV27
J gene: TRBJ1-5
D gene: .
clone size: .
CDR3 protein: CASSLVGIGQPQHF
CDR3 DNA: TGTGCCAGCAGTTTAGTCGGGATTGGTCAGCCCCAGCATTTT

V gene: TRBV7-6
J gene: TRBJ1-5
D gene: TRBD1
clone size: .
CDR3 protein: CASRSDRDSNQPQHF
CDR3 DNA: TGTGCCAGCAGGAGCGACAGGGACAGCAATCAGCCCCAGCATTTT

V gene: TRBV9
J gene: TRBJ1-1
D gene: .
clone size: .
CDR3 protein: CASSVVAGRNTEAFF
CDR3 DNA: TGTGCCAGCAGCGTAGTGGCGGGGCGGAACACTGAAGCTTTCTTT

V gene: TRBV6-2/TRBV6-3
J gene: TRBJ2-7
D gene: .
clone size: .
CDR3 protein: CASSQDSPSSWSYEQYF
CDR3 DNA: TGTGCCAGCAGCCAGGACAGCCCCTCGAGCTGGTCCTACGAGCAGTACTTC